Each of the 23 T cell receptor beta chains below was sequenced from the same sample in a study of T cell changes during pregnancy in multiple sclerosis. Only in-frame clones appear in the TCRdb table, and some are missing; sequencing was by immunoSEQ multiplex PCR. The sample shows tens of thousands of clones, around 93% of them seen only once. Specimen: CD8+ T cells from peripheral blood mononuclear cells, collected after pregnancy. Receptors were obtained from a female donor with multiple sclerosis, enrolled in a pregnancy study.

This clone was seen once. The chain joins TRBV7-6 to TRBJ2-1; 9 nucleotides line up with TRBD2. The V gene end was trimmed by 4 bases and the J gene end by 0 bases; junction bases not matched to a gene: 4. Germline CDR1 is SGHVS and CDR2 is FNYEAQ. The CDR3 covers 16 residues. The CDR3 loop reads CASSSQTSGSYNEQFF. The DNA of the CDR3 is TGTGCCAGCAGCTCCCAGACTAGCGGCTCCTACAATGAGCAGTTCTTC.

The chain employs TRBV7-9 and TRBJ2-7; 7 bases are shared with TRBD2. The CDR3 loop spans 13 amino acids. V lost 5 bases and J lost 5; bases outside the gene matches: 6. Germline V lookup: CDR1 SEHNR, CDR2 FQNEAQ (reference sequence). The CDR3 region is CASSPPGTNEQYF. CDR3 DNA sequence: TGTGCCAGCAGCCCCCCTGGGACTAACGAGCAGTACTTC.

The chain employs TRBV7-6 and TRBJ2-7; no reliable D call. Looked up from germline, CDR1 is SGHVS and CDR2 is FNYEAQ. V was cut by 8 bases and J by 3 bases, with 14 bases left in between. The CDR3 is 13 amino acids. CDR3 sequence (DNA): TGTGCCAGCGGAAACAGACCAAACTACGAGCAGTACTTC. Its translation is CASGNRPNYEQYF.

This chain links TRBV5-5 with TRBJ1-4, with a possible D match to TRBD1 (6 bases). This CDR3 has 15 residues. Germline CDR1 reads SGHKS; CDR2 reads YYEKEE (reference sequence). The germline V and J ends were trimmed by 2 bases and 7 bases, with 15 bases remaining between them. The CDR3 here is CASSLGQTFSEKLFF. In DNA, the CDR3 is TGTGCCAGCAGCTTAGGACAGACCTTTAGTGAAAAACTGTTTTTT.

The rearrangement joins TRBV9 to TRBJ2-5; 7 bases align to TRBD1. The length of the CDR3 is 14 residues. Germline V gives CDR1 SGDLS, CDR2 YYNGEE. Trimming at V came to 4 bases and at J to 4 bases, leaving 7 bases not matched to a gene. The CDR3 DNA sequence: TGTGCCAGCAGCCAAGGGGGCAGGGCAGAGACCCAGTACTTC. This sequence encodes CASSQGGRAETQYF.

The table lists this clone with a count of one. This sequence joins TRBV5-1 and TRBJ2-7, with a weak D call TRBD2 (5 bases). Germline CDR1 SGHRS, CDR2 YFSETQ. Trimming stripped 0 bases from V and 4 bases from J, with 17 bases between. The CDR3 is made up of 16 amino acids. The chain's CDR3 is CASSLGPSREPYEQYF. The CDR3 DNA follows: TGCGCCAGCAGCTTGGGCCCTTCGAGGGAACCTTACGAGCAGTACTTC.

The chain combines TRBV28 with TRBJ2-7; D unclear. Germline V gene sequence: CDR1 MDHEN, CDR2 SYDVKM. CDR3 length: 15 amino acids. Trimming cost V 2 bases and J 2 bases, with 13 bases left between them. The CDR3 DNA sequence: TGTGCCAGCAGTTTAGAGTCCGGGTTGGCCTACGAGCAGTACTTC. Residues: CASSLESGLAYEQYF.

The chain carries TRBV6-1 and TRBJ2-5; 8 bases line up with TRBD2. The J call could be wrong; TRBJ2-7 is a better fit for the DNA end. Germline CDR1 MNHNS, CDR2 SASEGT. The CDR3 is 14 residues long. The CDR3 here is CASSAGLALDEQYF. The DNA of the CDR3 is TGTGCCAGCAGTGCCGGACTAGCTCTCGACGAGCAGTACTTC.

The rearrangement uses TRBV27 and TRBJ2-7; weak D call: TRBD1 (5 bases). The CDR3 has 15 residues. Trimming took off 5 bases at V and 0 bases at J, with 14 bases between the two ends. Germline lookup yields CDR1 MNHEY and CDR2 SMNVEV (reference sequence). The CDR3 DNA reads TGTGCCAGCAGTCCGTACCAGGGTCGCTCCTACGAGCAGTACTTC. Its protein is CASSPYQGRSYEQYF.

This clone was observed a single time. This chain connects TRBV19 to TRBJ1-2; D is unclear. This CDR3 spans 13 amino acids. In germline, CDR1 is LNHDA, CDR2 SQIVND (reference sequence). V was clipped by 5 bases and J by 4 bases, with 11 bases between them. The CDR3 is CASSHKSGYGYTF. The CDR3 DNA follows: TGTGCCAGTAGTCACAAGTCGGGCTATGGCTACACCTTC. The full variable domain, in which reference TRBV19 and TRBJ1-2 provide the parts outside the CDR3, is DGGITQSPKYLFRKEGQNVTLSCEQNLNHDAMYWYRQDPGQGLRLIYYSQIVNDFQKGDIAEGYSVSREKKESFPLTVTSAQKNPTAFYLCASSHKSGYGYTFGSGTRLTVV.

The chain recombines TRBV10-3 with TRBJ2-2; D is possibly TRBD2 (7 bases). Germline V lookup: CDR1 ENHRY, CDR2 SYGVKD. The germline V and J ends were trimmed by 7 bases and 4 bases, with 13 bases remaining between them. The CDR3 runs 14 residues. CDR3 region: CAITGGGSTGELFF. CDR3 DNA sequence: TGTGCCATCACTGGGGGGGGCAGCACCGGGGAGCTGTTTTTT.

The rearrangement uses TRBV29-1 and TRBJ1-2; weak D call: TRBD1 (6 bases). The CDR3 has 15 amino acids. The germline V gene encodes CDR1 SQVTM and CDR2 ANQGSEA. V lost 0 bases to trimming and J lost 4 bases, with 15 bases between them. CDR3 in amino acids: CSVEDPSTGPYGYTF. CDR3 coding DNA: TGCAGCGTTGAAGATCCGTCGACAGGCCCCTATGGCTACACCTTC.

The chain uses TRBV11-1 and TRBJ1-1; D not certain. Trimming removed 5 bases at V and 8 bases at J, with 15 bases between. The germline gives CDR1 SGHAT, CDR2 FQDESV (reference sequence). The CDR3 extends over 13 amino acids. The chain's CDR3 is CASSLMGSPEAFF. In nucleotides, the CDR3 is TGTGCCAGCAGCCTTATGGGTAGCCCCGAAGCTTTCTTT.

The J gene is TRBJ2-4, the V gene TRBV7-2; perhaps TRBD2 as D (6 bases). This CDR3 has 16 residues. Trimming stripped 0 bases from V and 8 bases from J, with 17 bases between. Germline V gene sequence: CDR1 SGHTA, CDR2 FQGNSA. Here the CDR3 DNA reads TGTGCCAGCAGCTTAGCCGGCGGGACTCCACGGGACATTCAGTACTTC. It is translated as CASSLAGGTPRDIQYF.

This clone has a single count. The chain recombines TRBV20-1 with TRBJ2-1; maybe TRBD1 (6 bases). Germline loops: CDR1 DFQATT, CDR2 SNEGSKA (reference sequence). This CDR3 contains 11 residues. The germline V and J ends were trimmed by 4 bases and 7 bases, with 8 bases remaining between them. CDR3: CSATGVNEQFF. DNA of the CDR3: TGCAGTGCTACAGGGGTAAATGAGCAGTTCTTC.

The rearrangement links TRBV5-8 to TRBJ2-7; no firm D call. Germline CDR1 SGHTS, CDR2 YDEGEE. CDR3 length: 13 residues. V shed 2 bases and J shed 0 bases, with 6 bases lying between them. Here the CDR3 reads CASSLGVSYEQYF. The CDR3 coding sequence is TGTGCCAGCAGCTTAGGAGTCTCCTACGAGCAGTACTTC.

The chain joins TRBV18 to TRBJ2-3; D might be TRBD1 (6 bases). Per germline, CDR1 KGHSH and CDR2 LQKENI. CDR3 length equals 16 residues. V shed 3 bases and J shed 0 bases, with 13 bases lying between them. DNA of the CDR3: TGTGCCAGCTCACCCGAGGACAGACCTAGCACAGATACGCAGTATTTT. Its translation is CASSPEDRPSTDTQYF.

The chain joins TRBV23-1 to TRBJ1-3; 9 bases map to TRBD1. TRBV23-1 is noted as an ORF with a role that remains uncertain. J gave up 2 bases and V 2 bases, and 1 base lay outside the gene matches. This CDR3 is 15 amino acids long. DNA for the CDR3: TGCGCCAGCAGTCAACGGACAGGGGCTGGAAACACCATATATTTT. It specifies CASSQRTGAGNTIYF.

Of note for this clone: Other DNA sequences of this sample code for an identical CDR3. The rearrangement uses TRBV27 and TRBJ2-7; 7 positions agree with TRBD1. Germline loops: CDR1 MNHEY, CDR2 SMNVEV (reference sequence). The CDR3 length is 14 residues. Trimming removed 8 bases from V and 0 bases from J; junction bases left unmatched: 7. The CDR3 coding sequence is TGTGCCAGCCGGCCGGGACAGAGCTCCTACGAGCAGTACTTC. Translating gives CASRPGQSSYEQYF.

This clone was found once. The chain combines TRBV5-8 with TRBJ2-5; D ambiguous. The germline V and J ends were trimmed by 4 bases and 6 bases, with 13 bases remaining between them. Germline V gene sequence: CDR1 SGHTS, CDR2 YDEGEE. CDR3 length: 13 amino acids. This chain's CDR3 is CASSLEASKTQYF. The CDR3 DNA reads TGTGCCAGCAGCCTCGAGGCCTCGAAGACCCAGTACTTC.

Concerning this clone itself: Its ends do not fully match the called genes, so a read error is possible. The chain uses TRBV19 and TRBJ2-7; tentatively, D is TRBD2 (6 bases). Germline-derived CDR1 and CDR2 are LNHDA and SQIVND (reference sequence). The CDR3 is 12 residues long. In nucleotides, the CDR3 is TGTGCCAGTACAGACGGGAGCTACGAGCGGTACTTC. Amino acids: CASTDGSYERYF.

The V gene is TRBV7-9, the J gene TRBJ1-6, with D tentatively TRBD1 (5 bases). CDR3 length equals 12 residues. V lost 5 bases to trimming and J lost 14 bases, with 13 bases between them. Germline assignment: CDR1 SEHNR and CDR2 FQNEAQ (reference sequence). CDR3 protein: CASSPGRGTLHF. The CDR3 DNA reads as TGTGCCAGCAGCCCAGGGAGGGGAACCCTCCACTTT.

The chain is built from TRBV7-8 and TRBJ2-3; tentatively, D is TRBD1 (5 bases). Per the germline V gene, CDR1 is SGHVS and CDR2 is FQNEAQ. The V gene lost 1 base and the J gene lost 6 bases, with 11 bases spanning the gap. CDR3 length equals 14 residues. For the CDR3, the DNA is TGTGCCAGCAGCTTAGAAGGGGTGGGGGATACGCAGTATTTT. The encoded protein is CASSLEGVGDTQYF.